This T cell receptor (beta chain) was profiled in a study of early T cells in non-severe SARS-CoV-2 infection. Study overall: Sequencing input comprised bulk RNA from unsorted whole blood; chain pairing was not available. Study-level points and caveats: The VDJdb matching leaned toward anti-spike CD8 responses and overlooked private and CD4 specificities.

There are 15 residues in the CDR3. Germline-derived CDR1 and CDR2 are DFQATT and SNEGSKA (reference sequence). Trimming took 6 bases from V and 6 from J; bases not matched to a gene: 11. There are many counts of this clonotype. Antigen: not known. As part of library construction, unique molecular identifiers were attached to individual cDNA molecules. TCRdb reprocessed the 5' RACE reads via MiXCR and lists one record per CDR3 protein. The sample consists of fewer than 40,000 distinct CDR3 sequences, under 7% of them appearing once. The source of this sequence is an adult who was a healthcare worker with PCR-confirmed SARS-CoV-2 infection or an uninfected control (not recorded which). The sequenced material came from whole blood. This chain uses TRBV20-1 with TRBJ2-7, with TRBD2 matching over 13 bases. This CDR3 is CSAGGGLAGVAEQYF. Here the CDR3 DNA reads TGCAGTGCGGGAGGTGGACTAGCGGGAGTGGCCGAGCAGTACTTC.